The next 10 T cell receptor beta chains were all read from a single sample in a study of cytomegalovirus exposure and HLA in healthy donors (dated by TCRdb to the late 2010s). Library preparation was by the immunoSEQ multiplex PCR assay. For the multiplex PCR, a mixture combining 60 forward primers for TCR Vbeta segments and 13 reverse primers for TCR Jbeta segments was used. Entries here come from immuneACCESS through TCRdb and include only in-frame sequences with V and J called. Some clones fail to appear in such tables; in the studies checked, an unresolved V gene covers under half of the shortfall, and the cause of the remainder is unknown. Here the sample has 150,000 to 180,000 clones; roughly 79% occur a single time. The top ten hold 2.5% to 3% of the sample. The sample was PBMCs. The receptors stem from a man aged 18 to 29 in good health and CMV-seronegative.

The chain is built from TRBV6-5 and TRBJ1-2, with D possibly TRBD1 on 6 matching bases. The V gene lost 7 bases and the J gene lost 4 bases, with 19 bases spanning the gap. The CDR3 contains 15 residues. Germline assignment: CDR1 MNHEY and CDR2 SVGAGI. The chain's CDR3 is CASISSGERAYGYTF. DNA of the CDR3: TGTGCCAGCATCTCCTCAGGGGAGAGAGCCTATGGCTACACCTTC.

The chain uses TRBV6-1 and TRBJ2-3; a possible D gene is TRBD2 (5 bases). Trimming took off 7 bases at V and 1 base at J, with 12 bases between the two ends. Germline CDR1 is MNHNS and CDR2 is SASEGT. This CDR3 is 14 amino acids long. The CDR3 region is CASIGGFGTDTQYF. The CDR3 DNA follows: TGTGCCAGCATCGGAGGATTTGGCACAGATACGCAGTATTTT.

V and J are TRBV7-9 and TRBJ2-7; D gene uncertain. The germline V gene has CDR1 SEHNR and CDR2 FQNEAQ (reference sequence). This CDR3 has 12 residues. The V end was cut by 2 bases, the J end by 4 bases, with 6 bases between. The CDR3 bases are TGTGCCAGCAGCTTATCCGGGTACGAGCAGTACGTC. It encodes CASSLSGYEQYV.

The chain uses TRBV19 and TRBJ2-5, with D perhaps TRBD1 (5 bases). The DNA end is more similar to TRBJ2-7, so the J call may be wrong. The CDR3 runs 13 residues. Per germline, CDR1 LNHDA and CDR2 SQIVND (reference sequence). The CDR3 coding sequence is TGTGCCAGTAGTATAGGAGCAGGGTACGAGCAGTACTTC. Amino acid sequence: CASSIGAGYEQYF.

The chain uses TRBV7-2 and TRBJ2-3, with TRBD2 identical over 8 bases. The CDR3 spans 15 residues. Germline CDR1 reads SGHTA; CDR2 reads FQGNSA. V trimming: 2 bases; J trimming: 4 bases; junction bases outside the gene matches: 5. The CDR3 is CASSLRAGDSDTQYF. CDR3 sequence (DNA): TGTGCCAGCAGCTTACGAGCGGGGGATTCAGATACGCAGTATTTT.

This chain joins TRBV21-1 and TRBJ2-2; TRBD1 is taken as the D call from the table, unchecked against the DNA. TRBV21-1 has pseudogene status. The CDR3 has 18 amino acids. The CDR3 nucleotides read TGTGCCAGCAGCAAGGATCGGGACAGGCCAACGAACACCGGGGAGCTGTTTTTT. It encodes CASSKDRDRPTNTGELFF.

The genes are TRBV7-2 and TRBJ1-5; a weak D match, TRBD1 (5 bases). V shed 1 base and J shed 7 bases, with 17 bases lying between them. Germline loops: CDR1 SGHTA, CDR2 FQGNSA. This CDR3 comprises 16 residues. The CDR3 DNA sequence: TGTGCCAGCAGCTTAGTCGGGCAGGGATTAGGACAGCCCCAGCATTTT. Amino acid sequence: CASSLVGQGLGQPQHF.

The V and J genes are TRBV19 and TRBJ2-3, with D possibly being TRBD1 (5 bases). V lost 8 bases to trimming and J lost 9 bases, with 12 bases between them. The CDR3 is 11 amino acids. Germline V gives CDR1 LNHDA, CDR2 SQIVND (reference sequence). CDR3 loop: CASGALMTQYF. CDR3 in DNA: TGTGCCAGTGGGGCCCTGATGACGCAGTATTTT.

The rearrangement links TRBV6-1 to TRBJ2-5; no firm D call. V shed 6 bases and J shed 2 bases, with 10 bases lying between them. CDR3 length: 13 residues. The germline V gene has CDR1 MNHNS and CDR2 SASEGT. CDR3 amino acids: CASSPFVQETQYF. The DNA of the CDR3 is TGTGCCAGCAGCCCGTTTGTACAAGAGACCCAGTACTTC.

The rearrangement joins TRBV29-1 to TRBJ2-2, with a possible D match to TRBD1 (6 bases). The length of the CDR3 is 12 residues. Trimming pared 5 bases from V and 7 bases from J, leaving 11 bases between. Germline CDR1 is SQVTM and CDR2 is ANQGSEA. CDR3 region: CSVSYRDGELFF. In nucleotides, the CDR3 is TGCAGCGTTTCCTACAGGGACGGGGAGCTGTTTTTT.